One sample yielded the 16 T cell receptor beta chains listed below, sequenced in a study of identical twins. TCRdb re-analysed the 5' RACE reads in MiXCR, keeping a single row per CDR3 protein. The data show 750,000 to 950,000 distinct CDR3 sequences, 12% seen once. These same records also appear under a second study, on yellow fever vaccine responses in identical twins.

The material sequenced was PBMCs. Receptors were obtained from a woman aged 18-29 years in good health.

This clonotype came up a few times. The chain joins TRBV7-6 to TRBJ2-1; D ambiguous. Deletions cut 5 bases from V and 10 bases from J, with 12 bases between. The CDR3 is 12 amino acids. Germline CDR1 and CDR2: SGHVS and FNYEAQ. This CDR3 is CASSARISEQFF. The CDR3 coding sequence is TGTGCCAGCAGCGCCAGGATTTCCGAGCAGTTCTTC.

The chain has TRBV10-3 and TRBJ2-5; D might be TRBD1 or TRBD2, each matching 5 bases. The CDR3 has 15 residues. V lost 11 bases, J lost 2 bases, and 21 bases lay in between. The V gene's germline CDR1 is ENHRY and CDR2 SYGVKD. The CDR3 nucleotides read TGTGCCTCGACCGAAAGGGACGGCGGACAAGAGACCCAGTACTTC. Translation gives CASTERDGGQETQYF.

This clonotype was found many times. The CDR3 DNA is TGTGCCAGCCGGGGGATTTCCTACGAGCAGTACTTC. Translation: CASRGISYEQYF. J is TRBJ2-7 and V is TRBV6-5, with D perhaps TRBD2 (6 bases). The V end lost 8 bases, the J end lost 1 base, and 9 bases lay between the germline ends. This CDR3 contains 12 residues. The germline CDR1 and CDR2 sequences are MNHEY and SVGAGI.

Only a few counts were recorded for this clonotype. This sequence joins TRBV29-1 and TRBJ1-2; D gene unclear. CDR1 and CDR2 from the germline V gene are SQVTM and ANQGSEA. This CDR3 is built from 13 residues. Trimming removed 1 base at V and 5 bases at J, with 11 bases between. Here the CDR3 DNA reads TGCAGCGTTGAAGTGTTTAGACAATATGGCTACACCTTC. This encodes CSVEVFRQYGYTF.

The CDR3 loop is CASSEYRTGFHF. The CDR3 DNA is TGTGCCAGCAGTGAATACCGGACAGGGTTCCACTTT. The chain links TRBV25-1 to TRBJ1-6; TRBD1 matches 8 bases. The V gene's germline CDR1 is MGHDK and CDR2 SYGVNS. The CDR3 is 12 amino acids. The junction had 3 bases not matched to a gene; V was cut back by 0 bases and J by 17 bases.

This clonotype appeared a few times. The CDR3 reads CASSDRTASTDTQYF. In nucleotides, the CDR3 is TGTGCCAGCAGCGACCGGACAGCCAGCACAGATACGCAGTATTTT. The genes are TRBV11-2 and TRBJ2-3; D might be TRBD1 (6 bases). The CDR3 sequence is 15 residues long. From germline, CDR1 is SGHAT and CDR2 FQNNGV. The V end was cut by 5 bases, the J end by 0 bases, with 12 bases between.

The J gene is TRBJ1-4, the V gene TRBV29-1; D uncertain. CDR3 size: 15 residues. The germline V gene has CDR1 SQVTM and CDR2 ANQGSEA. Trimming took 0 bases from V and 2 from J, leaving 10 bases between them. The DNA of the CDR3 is TGCAGCGTTGAAGATTACGGAAGCACTAATGAAAAACTGTTTTTT. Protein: CSVEDYGSTNEKLFF.

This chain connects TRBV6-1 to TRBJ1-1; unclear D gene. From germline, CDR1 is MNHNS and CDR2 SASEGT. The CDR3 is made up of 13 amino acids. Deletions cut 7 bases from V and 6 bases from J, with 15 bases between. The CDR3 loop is CASTLGWGSEAFF. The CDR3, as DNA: TGTGCCAGCACCCTGGGGTGGGGATCTGAAGCTTTCTTT.

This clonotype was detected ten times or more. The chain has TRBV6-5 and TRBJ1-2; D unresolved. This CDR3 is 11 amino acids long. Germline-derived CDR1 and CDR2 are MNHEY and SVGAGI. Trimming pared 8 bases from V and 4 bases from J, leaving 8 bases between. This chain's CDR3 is CASRDLYGYTF. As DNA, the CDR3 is TGTGCCAGCCGCGACCTCTATGGCTACACCTTC.

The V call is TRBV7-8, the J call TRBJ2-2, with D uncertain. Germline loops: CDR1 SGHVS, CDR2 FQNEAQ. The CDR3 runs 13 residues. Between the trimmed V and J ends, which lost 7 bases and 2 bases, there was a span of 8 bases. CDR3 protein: CASIPINTGELFF. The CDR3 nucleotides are TGTGCCAGCATCCCCATTAACACCGGGGAGCTGTTTTTT.

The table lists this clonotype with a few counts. The CDR3 coding sequence is TGCAGTGCTAGCGAAAACAGGGGTAGCTCCTACGAGCAGTACTTC. Amino acids: CSASENRGSSYEQYF. The chain joins TRBV20-1 to TRBJ2-7, with 7 bases identical to TRBD1. The CDR3 extends over 15 amino acids. Trimming at V came to 3 bases and at J to 0 bases, leaving 8 bases not matched to a gene. Looked up from germline, CDR1 is DFQATT and CDR2 is SNEGSKA (reference sequence).

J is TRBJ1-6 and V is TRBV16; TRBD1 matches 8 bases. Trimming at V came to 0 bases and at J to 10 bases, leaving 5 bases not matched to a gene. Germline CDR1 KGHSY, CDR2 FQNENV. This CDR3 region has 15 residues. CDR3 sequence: CASSQSGQGRSPLHF. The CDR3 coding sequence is TGTGCCAGCAGCCAATCTGGACAGGGCCGATCACCCCTCCACTTT.

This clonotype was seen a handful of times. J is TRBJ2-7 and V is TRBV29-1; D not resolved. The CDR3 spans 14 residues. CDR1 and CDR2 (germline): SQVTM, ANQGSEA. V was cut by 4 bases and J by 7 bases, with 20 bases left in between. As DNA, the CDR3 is TGCAGCGTTGGAACCGGCCTCAGCCTCAGGGAGCAGTACTTC. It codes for CSVGTGLSLREQYF.

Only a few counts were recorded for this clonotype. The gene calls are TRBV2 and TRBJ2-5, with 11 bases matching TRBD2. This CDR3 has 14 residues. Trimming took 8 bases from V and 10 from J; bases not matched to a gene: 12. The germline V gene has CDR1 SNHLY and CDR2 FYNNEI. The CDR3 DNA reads TGTGCCAGCGGAGGACTAGCGGGCCCGGGGGGCCAGTACTTC. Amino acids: CASGGLAGPGGQYF.

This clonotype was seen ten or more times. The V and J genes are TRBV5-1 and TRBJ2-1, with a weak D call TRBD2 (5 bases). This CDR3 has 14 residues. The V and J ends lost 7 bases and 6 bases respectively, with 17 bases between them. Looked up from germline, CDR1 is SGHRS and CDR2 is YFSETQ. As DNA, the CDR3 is TGCGCCAGCCGTTTAGCGCAGGAATTCAATGAGCAGTTCTTC. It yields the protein CASRLAQEFNEQFF.

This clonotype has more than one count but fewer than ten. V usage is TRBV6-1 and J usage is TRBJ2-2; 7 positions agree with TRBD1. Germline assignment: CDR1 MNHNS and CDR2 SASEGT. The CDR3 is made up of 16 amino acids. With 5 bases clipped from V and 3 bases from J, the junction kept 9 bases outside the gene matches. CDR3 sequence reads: CASSKGTAGDTGELFF. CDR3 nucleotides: TGTGCCAGCAGTAAGGGGACAGCCGGTGACACCGGGGAGCTGTTTTTT.